This entry concerns a single T cell receptor beta chain. This sample was taken from a study of tumor-infiltrating lymphocytes in oesophageal squamous cell carcinoma. This CDR3 is 16 amino acids long. CDR1 MDHEN and CDR2 SYDVKM come from the germline V gene. V trimming: 0 bases; J trimming: 5 bases; junction bases outside the gene matches: 9. Via MiXCR, TCRdb re-called the PCR reads, giving one row per CDR3 protein. The table has roughly 11,000 distinct CDR3 sequences, around 56% seen once. The clonotype was recovered from a male donor with esophageal squamous cell carcinoma. This chain links TRBV28 with TRBJ2-5; TRBD2 aligns across 7 bases. The material sequenced was esophageal tumor tissue. CDR3 in amino acids: CASSLWRGRVGETQYF. CDR3 in DNA: TGTGCCAGCAGTTTATGGCGGGGGAGGGTTGGGGAGACCCAGTACTTC. The entire variable domain, with the rest obtained from reference TRBV28 and TRBJ2-5, is as follows: DVKVTQSSRYLVKRTGEKVFLECVQDMDHENMFWYRQDPGLGLRLIYFSYDVKMKEKGDIPEGYSVSREKKERFSLILESASTNQTSMYLCASSLWRGRVGETQYFGPGTRLLVL.